The entry below gives a single T cell receptor beta chain sequence along with its context. The data were taken from a study of blood T cell repertoires in COVID-19. Study-wide background: Collection of acute and convalescent COVID-19 samples took place in the United States, Italy and Spain. T cells, B-cell-depleted T cells, or PBMCs provided the cDNA or gDNA that served as material.

Trimming shortened V by 4 bases and J by 4 bases, and 15 bases separated the two germline ends. CDR1 MGHRA and CDR2 YSYEKL come from the germline V gene. This CDR3 contains 15 residues. As originally analysed: The authors estimated nucleated cell counts from reference gene primer amplification. Assay used: immunoSEQ multiplex PCR; TCRdb lists only in-frame clones, some missing. The V and J calls and the clone size are those of that table, but D and trimming were determined from the DNA. Found here are 150,000 to 200,000 clones, 76% of them singletons; the top ten hold roughly 8.8%. The chain links TRBV4-1 to TRBJ2-3; possible D gene TRBD2, 6 bases. The sequenced sample was peripheral blood. The sequence derives from a woman between 45 and 60 years old with active or convalescent COVID-19. The CDR3 region is CASSRGGNLADTQYF. CDR3 bases: TGCGCCAGCAGCCGGGGCGGGAACCTAGCAGATACGCAGTATTTT.